This T cell receptor beta chain was captured by sequencing in a study of blood T cell repertoires in COVID-19. Study details: In each case, the material was cDNA or gDNA derived from T cells, B-cell-depleted T cells, or PBMCs.

Per the authors' pipeline: How many nucleated cells were present was estimated from reference gene primer amplification. Data came from immunoSEQ multiplex PCR; TCRdb stores just in-frame clones and leaves some out. V, J and clone size derive from that table, while D and trimming were established from the DNA sequence. The table includes over 95,000 clones, about 88% detected once. The CDR3 loop spans 12 amino acids. Trimming stripped 3 bases from V and 7 bases from J, with 7 bases between. Germline loops: CDR1 SGHTA, CDR2 FQGNSA. The sequenced material came from peripheral blood. V gene TRBV7-2 combines with J gene TRBJ2-1; D remains ambiguous. The origin of this receptor is a woman aged 70-85 years who had recovered from COVID-19. The CDR3 sequence: CASSFDLNEQFF. CDR3 nucleotides: TGTGCCAGCAGCTTTGACTTAAATGAGCAGTTCTTC.